The source of this TCR beta chain is a study of persistence of HIV-infected CD4 T cells. Overlapping HIV-1 Gag 15-mer peptides at around 0.91 ug per peptide per mL were used. CD40L-negative CD69-negative CD45RO-high memory CD4+ T cells were sorted as populations depleted of antigen-responding cells. These HIV-1-infected adults initiated suppressive ART in chronic infection. CD8+ T cells were removed from PBMCs prior to stimulation. The libraries were made with immunoSEQ version 4 in survey mode. Each sample used up to 1 ug genomic DNA diluted to 8.5 to 10 ng/uL. Clones were read by immunoSEQ multiplex PCR, and TCRdb kept only the in-frame ones, dropping some. The data contain tens of thousands of clones, more than 70% of them seen just once; the ten biggest clones take up over 1.5%. For this clone: The antigen is not known.

The receptor's source is an adult man with HIV who was CMV-seropositive. The specimen was CD4+ T cells sorted from PBMCs after roughly 20-hour stimulation, collected from a patient who received antiretroviral therapy.

CDR3 protein: CASSYSAGGGYEQYF. The CDR3 region has the DNA TGTGCCAGCAGTTACTCGGCAGGGGGGGGTTACGAGCAGTACTTC. The genes are TRBV6-6 and TRBJ2-7; possibly TRBD1 or TRBD2 for D (7 bases each). The CDR3 length is 15 residues. Between the trimmed V and J ends, which lost 0 bases and 4 bases, there was a span of 13 bases. CDR1 is MNHNY and CDR2 is SVGAGI in the germline V gene (reference sequence).